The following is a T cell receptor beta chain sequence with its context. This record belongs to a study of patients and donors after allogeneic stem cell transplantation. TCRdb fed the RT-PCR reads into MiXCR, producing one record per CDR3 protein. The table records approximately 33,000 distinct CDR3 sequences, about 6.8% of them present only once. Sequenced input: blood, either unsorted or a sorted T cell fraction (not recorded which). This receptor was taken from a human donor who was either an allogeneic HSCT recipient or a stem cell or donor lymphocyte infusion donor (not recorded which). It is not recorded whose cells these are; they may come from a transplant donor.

The CDR3 DNA sequence: TGTGCCAGTAGTATCAGGCAAGACTACGAGCAGTACTTC. Translation: CASSIRQDYEQYF. This chain joins TRBV19 and TRBJ2-7; D unclear. The CDR3 has 13 residues. Germline assignment: CDR1 LNHDA and CDR2 SQIVND (reference sequence). V lost 3 bases and J lost 3, with 9 bases in between.